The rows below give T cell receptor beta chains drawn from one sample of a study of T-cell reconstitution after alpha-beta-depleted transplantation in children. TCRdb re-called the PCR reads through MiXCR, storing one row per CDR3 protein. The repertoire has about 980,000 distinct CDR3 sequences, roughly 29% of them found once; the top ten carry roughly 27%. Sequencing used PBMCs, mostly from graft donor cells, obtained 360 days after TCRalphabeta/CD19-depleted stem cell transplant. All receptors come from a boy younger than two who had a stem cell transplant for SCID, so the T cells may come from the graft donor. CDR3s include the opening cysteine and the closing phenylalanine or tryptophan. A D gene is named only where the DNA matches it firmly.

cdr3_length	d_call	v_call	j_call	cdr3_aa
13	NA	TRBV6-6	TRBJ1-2	CASSVRDAYGYTF
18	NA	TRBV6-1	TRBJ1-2	CASSDRGVSNKAGYGYTF
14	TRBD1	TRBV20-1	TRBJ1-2	CSARGTGLNYGYTF
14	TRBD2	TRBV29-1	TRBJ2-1	CSVEGDYPYNEQFF
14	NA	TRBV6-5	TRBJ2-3	CASSYSGQTDTQYF
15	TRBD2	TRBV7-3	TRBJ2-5	CASSSSGTMGETQYF
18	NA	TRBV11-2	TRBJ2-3	CASSPGDRLSPGPDTQYF
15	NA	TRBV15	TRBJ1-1	CATSRENTMNTEAFF
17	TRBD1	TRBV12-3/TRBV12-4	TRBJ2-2	CASSLYPRDRGGGELFF
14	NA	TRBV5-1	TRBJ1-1	CASSPRDSNTEAFF
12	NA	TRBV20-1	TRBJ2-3	CSAGDGWDTQYF
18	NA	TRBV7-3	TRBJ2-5	CASSLPQGRVPTKETQYF
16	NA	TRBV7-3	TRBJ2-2	CASRNTGTTNTGELFF
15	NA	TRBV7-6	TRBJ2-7	CASSLEGAPTYEQYF
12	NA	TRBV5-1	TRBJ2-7	CASSRPDRHQYF
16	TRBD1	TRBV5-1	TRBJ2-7	CASSLMSGTGIYEQYF
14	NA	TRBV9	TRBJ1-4	CASSADSGNEKLFF
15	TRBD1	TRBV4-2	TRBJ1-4	CASSQAGTGHEKLFF
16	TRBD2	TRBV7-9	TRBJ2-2	CASSWQRGGRTGELFF
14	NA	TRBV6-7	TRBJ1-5	CASSYSNSNQPQHF
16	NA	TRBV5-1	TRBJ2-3	CASSLIAGALTDTQYF
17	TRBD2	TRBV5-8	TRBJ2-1	CASSRPGAGGLYNEQFF
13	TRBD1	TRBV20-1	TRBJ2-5	CSARTGGKETQYF
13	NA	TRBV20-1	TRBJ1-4	CSASGLPNEKLFF
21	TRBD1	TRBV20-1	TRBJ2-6	CSARGTTHPGQGATGANVLTF
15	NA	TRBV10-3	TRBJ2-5	CAVAEGMDVQETQYF
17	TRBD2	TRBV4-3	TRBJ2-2	CASSRRTSGGETGELFF
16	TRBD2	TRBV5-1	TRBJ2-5	CASSLGTSGGQETQYF
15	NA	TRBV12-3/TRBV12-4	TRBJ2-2	CASSLLVRVTGELFF
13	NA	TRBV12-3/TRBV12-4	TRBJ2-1	CASSSRSYNEQFF
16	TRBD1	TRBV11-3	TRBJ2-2	CASSLVGTGGPGELFF
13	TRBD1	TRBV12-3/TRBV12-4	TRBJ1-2	CASTSDRGLSYTF
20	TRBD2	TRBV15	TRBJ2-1	CATSRDSGLAGGPWYNEQFF
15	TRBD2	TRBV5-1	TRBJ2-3	CASSLVSGRPDTQYF
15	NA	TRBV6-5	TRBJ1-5	CASSYDRYSNQPQHF
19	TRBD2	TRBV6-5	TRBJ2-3	CASSYVGTSGGATTDTQYF